These 27 T cell receptor beta chains were all obtained from the same sample, sequenced in a study of cytomegalovirus exposure and HLA in healthy donors. Some clones are missing from TCRdb's copy, which holds only in-frame ones; the method was immunoSEQ multiplex PCR. This sample has about 120,000 clones, with 88% found just once. Sequenced input: PBMCs. The receptor source for this set is a woman aged 18-30 years in good health and CMV-seropositive.

J is TRBJ2-1 and V is TRBV27, with a possible D match to TRBD2 (6 bases). V was clipped by 9 bases and J by 2 bases, with 17 bases between them. Germline CDR1 and CDR2: MNHEY and SMNVEV (reference sequence). This CDR3 is 15 amino acids long. The CDR3 bases are TGTGCCAGTTTGGGGGGAGACCCCCCCTACAATGAGCAGTTCTTC. Its protein product is CASLGGDPPYNEQFF.

This clone appeared once. The genes are TRBV4-1 and TRBJ2-3; D gene uncertain. The V and J ends lost 1 base and 1 base respectively, with 9 bases between them. Looked up from germline, CDR1 is MGHRA and CDR2 is YSYEKL. The CDR3 is 15 amino acids. The chain's CDR3 is CASSQVIRGTDTQYF. The CDR3, as DNA: TGCGCCAGCAGCCAAGTTATCCGAGGCACAGATACGCAGTATTTT.

CDR3 nucleotides: TGCGCCAGCAGTGTCGCCGGGAACACTGAAGCTTTCTTT. It codes for CASSVAGNTEAFF. The chain uses TRBV4-3 and TRBJ1-1; D remains ambiguous. V gave up 6 bases and J gave up 1 base, with 9 bases separating them. Germline CDR1 reads LGHNA; CDR2 reads YSLEER. The CDR3 is 13 residues long.

V gene TRBV5-1 combines with J gene TRBJ2-1; the match to TRBD2 covers 10 bases. The CDR3 totals 15 residues. J was trimmed by 3 bases and V by 0 bases; bases with no gene match: 0. Germline V lookup: CDR1 SGHRS, CDR2 YFSETQ. CDR3 sequence: CASSLASGSYNEQFF. DNA of the CDR3: TGCGCCAGCAGCTTGGCTAGCGGGAGCTACAATGAGCAGTTCTTC. The full variable domain, completed using reference TRBV5-1 and TRBJ2-1, is KAGVTQTPRYLIKTRGQQVTLSCSPISGHRSVSWYQQTPGQGLQFLFEYFSETQRNKGNFPGRFSGRQFSNSRSEMNVSTLELGDSALYLCASSLASGSYNEQFFGPGTRLTVL.

This chain connects TRBV19 to TRBJ1-1; tentative D call: TRBD1 (5 bases). The V end lost 1 base, the J end lost 6 bases, and 15 bases lay between the germline ends. The CDR3 is 15 amino acids. CDR1 is LNHDA and CDR2 is SQIVND in the germline V gene (reference sequence). The CDR3 coding sequence is TGTGCCAGTAGTATAGGCACCAGGGCCGTCGCTGAAGCTTTCTTT. As protein: CASSIGTRAVAEAFF.

There are a few counts of this clone. The chain has TRBV30 and TRBJ2-2; TRBD1 matches 9 bases. V lost 1 base to trimming and J lost 3 bases; unmatched junction nucleotides: 3. The V gene's germline CDR1 is GTSNPN and CDR2 SVGIG (reference sequence). This CDR3 spans 15 amino acids. The CDR3 bases are TGTGCCTGGAGTGCCCGGGACAGGGACACCGGGGAGCTGTTTTTT. This gives the protein CAWSARDRDTGELFF. Full variable domain (missing parts from reference TRBV30 and TRBJ2-2): SQTIHQWPATLVQPVGSPLSLECTVEGTSNPNLYWYRQAAGRGLQLLFYSVGIGQISSEVPQNLSASRPQDRQFILSSKKLLLSDSGFYLCAWSARDRDTGELFFGEGSRLTVL.

In its sample, this clone was seen once. The chain links TRBV28 to TRBJ1-5, with a tentative D call TRBD1 (5 bases). V lost 2 bases and J lost 5, with 13 bases in between. The CDR3 covers 15 residues. Per germline, CDR1 MDHEN and CDR2 SYDVKM. The CDR3 sequence is CASSLGGSGDQPQHF. The DNA for the CDR3 is TGTGCCAGCAGTTTAGGGGGTAGCGGAGATCAGCCCCAGCATTTT.

This clone appeared once. The J gene is TRBJ1-3, the V gene TRBV6-5; D possibly corresponds to TRBD1 (6 bases). The CDR3 is 14 amino acids. The V gene lost 6 bases and the J gene lost 0 bases, with 9 bases spanning the gap. CDR1 MNHEY and CDR2 SVGAGI come from the germline V gene. In DNA, the CDR3 is TGTGCCAGCAGCCTGGACAGCTCTGGAAACACCATATATTTT. This gives the protein CASSLDSSGNTIYF.

The V gene is TRBV6-1, the J gene TRBJ1-1, with TRBD1 as a possible D gene (5 bases). V shed 1 base and J shed 3 bases, with 9 bases lying between them. Germline V gene data show CDR1 as MNHNS and CDR2 as SASEGT. The CDR3 runs 14 residues. The CDR3 sequence: CASSEGGGDTEAFF. CDR3 DNA: TGTGCCAGCAGTGAAGGGGGGGGAGACACTGAAGCTTTCTTT.

J is TRBJ2-1 and V is TRBV27; 9 bases fit TRBD1. The CDR3 is 15 amino acids. The germline CDR1 and CDR2 sequences are MNHEY and SMNVEV (reference sequence). J lost 1 base, V lost 2 bases, and 0 bases had no gene match. The CDR3 DNA reads TGTGCCAGCAGTTTAGGGACAGGGTCCTACAATGAGCAGTTCTTC. Protein product: CASSLGTGSYNEQFF.

The chain is built from TRBV6-5 and TRBJ2-3, with D perhaps matching TRBD2 (5 bases). The germline V gene has CDR1 MNHEY and CDR2 SVGAGI. V lost 7 bases and J lost 4, with 9 bases in between. CDR3 length: 12 amino acids. The CDR3 nucleotides are TGTGCCAGCATGGCTAGCTCAGATACGCAGTATTTT. Translated, it gives CASMASSDTQYF.

In its sample, this clone was seen once. V and J are TRBV5-5 and TRBJ1-4; TRBD1 agrees at 8 bases. From germline, CDR1 is SGHKS and CDR2 YYEKEE (reference sequence). The CDR3 extends over 14 amino acids. With 3 bases clipped from V and 4 bases from J, the junction kept 2 bases outside the gene matches. DNA for the CDR3: TGTGCCAGCAGCTCTGGACAGGGTAATGAAAAACTGTTTTTT. Residues: CASSSGQGNEKLFF.

The V and J genes are TRBV18 and TRBJ1-1; maybe TRBD1 (5 bases). Germline V gene sequence: CDR1 KGHSH, CDR2 LQKENI. V was clipped by 6 bases and J by 1 base, with 9 bases between them. The CDR3 contains 13 residues. For the CDR3, the DNA is TGTGCCAGCTCCCCTGGACAGAACACTGAAGCTTTCTTT. Translation gives CASSPGQNTEAFF.

This clone was seen just once. This chain joins TRBV7-9 and TRBJ2-1; 13 bases are shared with TRBD2. V shed 2 bases and J 12 bases; nucleotides not matched to a gene: 13. Looked up from germline, CDR1 is SEHNR and CDR2 is FQNEAQ (reference sequence). The CDR3 is made up of 17 amino acids. The CDR3 spells CASSLNLGTSGTMRQFF. As DNA, the CDR3 is TGTGCCAGCAGCTTAAATCTGGGGACTAGCGGGACAATGAGGCAGTTCTTC.

This chain uses TRBV5-4 with TRBJ2-5, with D tentatively TRBD2 (6 bases). Trimming left V 0 bases short and J 0 bases short, with 6 bases between. Germline V gene lookup returns CDR1 SGHNT and CDR2 YYREEE (reference sequence). The CDR3 has 14 amino acids. Here the CDR3 DNA reads TGTGCCAGCAGCTTGGGGACTAACCAAGAGACCCAGTACTTC. Protein: CASSLGTNQETQYF.

V and J are TRBV2 and TRBJ2-1; possibly TRBD1 for D (5 bases). Germline CDR1 is SNHLY and CDR2 is FYNNEI. Between the trimmed V and J ends, which lost 6 bases and 9 bases, there was a span of 18 bases. The CDR3 runs to 14 residues. The CDR3 region has the DNA TGTGCCAGCAGGAAGGGTGACAGACGAACTGAGCAGTTCTTC. Translation gives CASRKGDRRTEQFF.

The CDR3 reads CASSFDSYEQYF. CDR3 nucleotide sequence: TGTGCCAGCAGCTTTGACAGTTACGAGCAGTACTTC. The chain uses TRBV5-4 and TRBJ2-7, with a weak D call TRBD1 (5 bases). CDR1 and CDR2 from the germline V gene are SGHNT and YYREEE (reference sequence). This CDR3 has 12 residues. V was pared by 2 bases and J by 4 bases, with 7 bases between.

The chain has TRBV6-4 and TRBJ2-3; TRBD2 agrees at 9 bases. The germline CDR1 and CDR2 sequences are MRHNA and SNTAGT. The CDR3 contains 15 residues. V lost 3 bases and J lost 6; bases outside the gene matches: 7. The CDR3 region has the DNA TGTGCCAGCAGTGAGGGGACTAGCCCCGCCGATACGCAGTATTTT. It is translated as CASSEGTSPADTQYF.

The chain combines TRBV4-1 with TRBJ2-7, with TRBD2 matching 7 bases. Unmatched junction bases numbered 5, after V lost 1 base and J lost 2 bases. The CDR3 sequence is 15 residues long. Germline-derived CDR1 and CDR2 are MGHRA and YSYEKL. The CDR3 region has the DNA TGCGCCAGCAGCCAAGCGTGGGGAGGGCCCTACGAGCAGTACTTC. This codes for CASSQAWGGPYEQYF.

The chain has TRBV7-8 and TRBJ2-7; D uncertain. The V end was cut by 5 bases, the J end by 2 bases, with 4 bases between. The CDR3 contains 11 residues. Germline V gene lookup returns CDR1 SGHVS and CDR2 FQNEAQ. Here the CDR3 reads CASSPAYEQYF. The CDR3 coding sequence is TGTGCCAGCAGCCCCGCCTACGAGCAGTACTTC.

The rearrangement links TRBV9 to TRBJ2-2; perhaps TRBD1 as D (5 bases). Trimming pared 3 bases from V and 0 bases from J, leaving 6 bases between. CDR1 SGDLS and CDR2 YYNGEE come from the germline V gene. The CDR3 totals 14 residues. CDR3 region: CASSGTTNTGELFF. The CDR3 DNA is TGTGCCAGCAGCGGGACAACGAACACCGGGGAGCTGTTTTTT.

The chain links TRBV15 to TRBJ1-3; D is perhaps TRBD1 (6 bases). The CDR3 runs 18 residues. CDR1 is LNHNV, CDR2 YYDKDF, per germline (reference sequence). The V gene lost 0 bases and the J gene lost 0 bases, with 15 bases spanning the gap. As DNA, the CDR3 is TGTGCCACCAGCAGAGATGCCCCAGGGGCCGTCTCTGGAAACACCATATATTTT. This translates into CATSRDAPGAVSGNTIYF.

The chain has TRBV15 and TRBJ2-1; maybe TRBD1 (6 bases). V lost 0 bases and J 8 bases, leaving 14 bases between the germline ends. Germline CDR1 reads LNHNV; CDR2 reads YYDKDF (reference sequence). The CDR3 is 15 residues long. CDR3 sequence reads: CATSRERRGNDEQFF. CDR3 coding DNA: TGTGCCACCAGCAGAGAGCGCAGGGGTAATGATGAGCAGTTCTTC. Full variable domain (rest looked up from reference TRBV15 and TRBJ2-1): DAMVIQNPRYQVTQFGKPVTLSCSQTLNHNVMYWYQQKSSQAPKLLFHYYDKDFNNEADTPDNFQSRRPNTSFCFLDIRSPGLGDTAMYLCATSRERRGNDEQFFGPGTRLTVL.

The rearrangement links TRBV30 to TRBJ1-1; possible D gene TRBD1, 5 bases. Germline V CDR1 and CDR2: GTSNPN, SVGIG (reference sequence). V shed 2 bases and J shed 6 bases, with 16 bases lying between them. The length of the CDR3 is 14 residues. The CDR3 DNA follows: TGTGCCTGGAGTCGGGTGGGGGGAAGGGCTGAAGCTTTCTTT. The encoded protein is CAWSRVGGRAEAFF.

The genes are TRBV4-1 and TRBJ1-4; D ambiguous. The CDR3 length is 15 residues. Germline CDR1 MGHRA, CDR2 YSYEKL. V was trimmed by 3 bases and J by 3 bases, leaving 11 bases between them. CDR3 protein: CASSHEFTANEKLFF. The CDR3 DNA follows: TGCGCCAGCAGCCATGAGTTCACTGCTAATGAAAAACTGTTTTTT.

This clone was seen once. The chain carries TRBV5-1 and TRBJ2-3, with 8 nucleotides matching TRBD2. Trimming removed 6 bases from V and 4 bases from J; junction bases left unmatched: 16. Germline values: CDR1 SGHRS, CDR2 YFSETQ. The CDR3 runs to 17 residues. In nucleotides, the CDR3 is TGCGCCAGCAACTACGGAAGGGGCGGGAGGTTCCCAGATACGCAGTATTTT. It is translated as CASNYGRGGRFPDTQYF.

In its sample, this clone was seen once. The chain links TRBV18 to TRBJ1-1; 9 bases agree with TRBD1. The V segment lost 2 bases and the J segment 6 bases; nucleotides outside the gene matches: 10. This CDR3 spans 16 amino acids. The V gene's germline CDR1 is KGHSH and CDR2 LQKENI. For the CDR3, the DNA is TGTGCCAGCTCACCATTACTATTACAGGGGGCGGCTGAAGCTTTCTTT. This gives the protein CASSPLLLQGAAEAFF.